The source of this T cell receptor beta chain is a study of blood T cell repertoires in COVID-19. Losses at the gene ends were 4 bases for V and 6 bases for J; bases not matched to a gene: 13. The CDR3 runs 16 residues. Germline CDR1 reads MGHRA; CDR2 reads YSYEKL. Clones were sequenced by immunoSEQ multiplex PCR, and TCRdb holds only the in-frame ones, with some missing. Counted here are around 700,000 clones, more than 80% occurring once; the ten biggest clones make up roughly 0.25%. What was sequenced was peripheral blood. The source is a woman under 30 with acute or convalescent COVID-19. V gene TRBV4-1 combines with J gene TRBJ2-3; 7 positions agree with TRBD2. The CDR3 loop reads CASSLRSGAAGDTQYF. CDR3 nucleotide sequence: TGCGCCAGCAGCCTCCGGAGCGGGGCCGCTGGGGATACGCAGTATTTT.